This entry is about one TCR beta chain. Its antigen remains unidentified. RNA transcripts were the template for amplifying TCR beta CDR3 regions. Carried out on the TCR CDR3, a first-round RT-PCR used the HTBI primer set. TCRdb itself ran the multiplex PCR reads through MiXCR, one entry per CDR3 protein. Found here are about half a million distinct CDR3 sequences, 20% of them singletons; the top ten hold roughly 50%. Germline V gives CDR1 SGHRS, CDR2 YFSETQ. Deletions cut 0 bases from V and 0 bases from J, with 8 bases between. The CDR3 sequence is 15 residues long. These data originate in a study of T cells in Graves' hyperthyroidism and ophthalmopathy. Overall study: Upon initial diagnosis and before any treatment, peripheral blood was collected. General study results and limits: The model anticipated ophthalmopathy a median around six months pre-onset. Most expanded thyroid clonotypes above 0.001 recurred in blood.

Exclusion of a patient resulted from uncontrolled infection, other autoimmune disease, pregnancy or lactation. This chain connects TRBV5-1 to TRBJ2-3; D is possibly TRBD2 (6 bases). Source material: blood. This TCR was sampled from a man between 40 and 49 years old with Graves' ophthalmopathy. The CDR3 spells CASSLGGVSTDTQYF. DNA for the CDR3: TGCGCCAGCAGCTTGGGCGGGGTGAGCACAGATACGCAGTATTTT.